This entry describes one T cell receptor beta chain. Its antigen is still unknown. The sample is drawn from a study of cytomegalovirus exposure and HLA in healthy donors. With 60 Vbeta and 13 Jbeta primers, the PCR was carried out. As processed by the authors: Later reanalysis found 80 million or so unique TCR beta chains, around 9.9 million of them shared. The assay was immunoSEQ multiplex PCR, and TCRdb's table has in-frame clones only and misses some. V and J calls and clone size follow that table, whereas D and trimming were derived from the DNA. The data hold 110,000 to 150,000 clones, with approximately 80% observed a single time. Whole-study findings and limits: Later analysis identified a missense DCLRE1C variant that was linked to TCR beta V- and J-gene trimming.

The CDR3 runs to 14 residues. Looked up from germline, CDR1 is SGHDN and CDR2 is FVKESK. Unmatched junction bases numbered 5, after V lost 2 bases and J lost 6 bases. The TCR was taken from a man between 35 and 55 years old in good health and CMV-seronegative. The rearrangement uses TRBV14 and TRBJ2-7; 9 nucleotides agree with TRBD1. Material: PBMCs. The DNA for the CDR3 is TGTGCCAGCAGCCAACGGGGACAGGGAAGCGAGCAGTACTTC. Translation: CASSQRGQGSEQYF.